These 25 T cell receptor beta chains were all obtained from the same sample, sequenced in a study of cytomegalovirus exposure and HLA in healthy donors. Only in-frame clones appear in the TCRdb table, and some are missing; sequencing was by immunoSEQ multiplex PCR. The repertoire has about 54,000 clones, roughly nine tenths of them found once; the top ten carry around 9.2%. Sequenced material: PBMCs. Every receptor here comes from a woman between 18 and 29 years old in good health and CMV-seropositive.

This chain links TRBV2 with TRBJ2-5; D may be TRBD1 (6 bases). CDR1 is SNHLY, CDR2 FYNNEI, per germline. V lost 1 base and J 4 bases, leaving 13 bases between the germline ends. This CDR3 has 15 amino acids. This CDR3 is CASSEDRQGRETQYF. CDR3 coding DNA: TGTGCCAGCAGTGAAGATCGGCAGGGGCGAGAGACCCAGTACTTC.

This chain uses TRBV10-3 with TRBJ1-3; weak D call: TRBD1 (5 bases). The CDR3 has 14 residues. Germline V gene sequence: CDR1 ENHRY, CDR2 SYGVKD. V lost 4 bases and J 2 bases, leaving 9 bases between the germline ends. CDR3 residues: CAISVTATGNTIYF. In DNA, the CDR3 is TGTGCCATCAGTGTGACAGCGACTGGAAACACCATATATTTT.

The gene calls are TRBV5-1 and TRBJ2-1; 15 positions match TRBD2. This CDR3 contains 17 residues. From germline, CDR1 is SGHRS and CDR2 YFSETQ. V lost 3 bases, J lost 6 bases, and 7 bases stayed unmatched. The CDR3 coding sequence is TGCGCCAGCAGCTCGATAGGGACTAGCGGGGGGTTCAATGAGCAGTTCTTC. Translating it yields CASSSIGTSGGFNEQFF. The full variable domain, its missing parts supplied by reference TRBV5-1 and TRBJ2-1, is KAGVTQTPRYLIKTRGQQVTLSCSPISGHRSVSWYQQTPGQGLQFLFEYFSETQRNKGNFPGRFSGRQFSNSRSEMNVSTLELGDSALYLCASSSIGTSGGFNEQFFGPGTRLTVL.

The chain is built from TRBV5-4 and TRBJ2-1, with a tentative D call TRBD1 (6 bases). Germline V gene data show CDR1 as SGHNT and CDR2 as YYREEE (reference sequence). The CDR3 sequence is 16 residues long. The V gene lost 4 bases and the J gene lost 4 bases, with 18 bases spanning the gap. The CDR3 DNA follows: TGTGCCAGCAGCCCCACAGGGACGCTGGGGTACAATGAGCAGTTCTTC. This encodes CASSPTGTLGYNEQFF.

This clone occurred once. The chain recombines TRBV19 with TRBJ2-7; D gene uncertain. The CDR3 covers 13 residues. CDR1 LNHDA and CDR2 SQIVND come from the germline V gene (reference sequence). With 5 bases removed from V and 2 bases from J, the gap between germline ends came to 10 bases. The DNA for the CDR3 is TGTGCCAGTAGTCAACCACATACCTACGAGCAGTACTTC. Residues: CASSQPHTYEQYF.

The chain combines TRBV5-1 with TRBJ1-2; 9 positions match TRBD1. The germline V gene has CDR1 SGHRS and CDR2 YFSETQ. This CDR3 region has 15 residues. The V gene end was trimmed by 3 bases and the J gene end by 4 bases; junction bases not matched to a gene: 7. CDR3 nucleotides: TGCGCCAGCAGCTACGGACAGGGGAGGTCCTATGGCTACACCTTC. It encodes CASSYGQGRSYGYTF.

The chain uses TRBV11-2 and TRBJ2-4; D unresolved. There are 15 residues in the CDR3. Per germline, CDR1 SGHAT and CDR2 FQNNGV. Deletions cut 1 base from V and 0 bases from J, with 7 bases between. Here the CDR3 reads CASSLVLLAKNIQYF. The CDR3 DNA sequence: TGTGCCAGCAGCTTAGTACTTCTAGCCAAAAACATTCAGTACTTC.

The chain is built from TRBV5-1 and TRBJ2-1; D is unclear. The CDR3 extends over 14 amino acids. Per germline, CDR1 SGHRS and CDR2 YFSETQ. The V end lost 2 bases, the J end lost 8 bases, and 14 bases lay between the germline ends. This CDR3 reads CASSFNSGSDEQFF. In DNA form, the CDR3 reads TGCGCCAGCAGCTTCAACTCTGGCAGCGATGAGCAGTTCTTC.

The rearrangement joins TRBV6-5 to TRBJ2-3, with D possibly being TRBD2 (6 bases). Trimming took 3 bases from V and 8 from J, leaving 21 bases between them. CDR3 size: 16 residues. Germline V CDR1 and CDR2: MNHEY, SVGAGI. CDR3 nucleotides: TGTGCCAGCAGTTATGGGAGCAGCGGGTCATGGGGTACGCAGTATTTT. This gives the protein CASSYGSSGSWGTQYF.

The gene calls are TRBV28 and TRBJ2-7; the match to TRBD1 covers 8 bases. The CDR3 runs 16 residues. With 5 bases clipped from V and 3 bases from J, the junction kept 12 bases outside the gene matches. Germline assignment: CDR1 MDHEN and CDR2 SYDVKM. CDR3 region: CASSKSLTGALYEQYF. CDR3 sequence (DNA): TGTGCCAGCAGTAAATCTCTGACAGGGGCGCTCTACGAGCAGTACTTC.

V gene TRBV18 combines with J gene TRBJ1-3, with D possibly being TRBD1 (6 bases). Deletions cut 4 bases from V and 2 bases from J, with 9 bases between. Germline CDR1 KGHSH, CDR2 LQKENI. There are 14 residues in the CDR3. The chain's CDR3 is CASSQQGAGNTIYF. The DNA of the CDR3 is TGTGCCAGCTCACAACAGGGCGCTGGAAACACCATATATTTT.

The genes are TRBV2 and TRBJ1-4; 7 bases fit TRBD1. Germline V gene lookup returns CDR1 SNHLY and CDR2 FYNNEI. V gave up 5 bases and J gave up 8 bases; unmatched junction bases: 8. The CDR3 is 14 amino acids. CDR3 sequence reads: CASSIDRVLEKLFF. CDR3 in DNA: TGTGCCAGCAGTATTGACAGGGTCTTAGAAAAACTGTTTTTT.

Here the CDR3 reads CASSQGGGWAKNIQYF. DNA of the CDR3: TGCGCCAGCAGCCAGGGGGGTGGTTGGGCCAAAAACATTCAGTACTTC. The rearrangement joins TRBV5-1 to TRBJ2-4; D may be TRBD1 (7 bases). The germline V gene encodes CDR1 SGHRS and CDR2 YFSETQ. The CDR3 consists of 16 residues. V shed 4 bases and J shed 1 base, with 15 bases lying between them.

This chain uses TRBV19 with TRBJ2-4; D gene unclear. Germline lookup yields CDR1 LNHDA and CDR2 SQIVND (reference sequence). This CDR3 is 15 amino acids long. Between the trimmed V and J ends, which lost 4 bases and 0 bases, there was a span of 10 bases. In nucleotides, the CDR3 is TGTGCCAGTAGTACCCCGGGTCTAGCCAAAAACATTCAGTACTTC. Protein: CASSTPGLAKNIQYF.

The J gene is TRBJ2-2, the V gene TRBV11-3, with 9 positions matching TRBD1. The CDR3 is 15 amino acids. Germline V gives CDR1 SGHNT, CDR2 YENEEA. With V trimmed by 6 bases and J by 0 bases, 2 bases remained unmatched. The CDR3 nucleotides read TGTGCCAGCAGTCGGGACAGGGCGAACACCGGGGAGCTGTTTTTT. Amino acid sequence: CASSRDRANTGELFF.

V gene TRBV5-1 combines with J gene TRBJ1-1; 7 bases match TRBD1. CDR3 length: 15 residues. Unmatched junction bases numbered 6, after V lost 4 bases and J lost 0 bases. The germline gives CDR1 SGHRS, CDR2 YFSETQ. The CDR3 sequence is CASSTGQHMNTEAFF. As DNA, the CDR3 is TGCGCCAGCAGCACGGGACAGCACATGAACACTGAAGCTTTCTTT.

The gene calls are TRBV7-9 and TRBJ1-4, with 9 bases fitting TRBD1. CDR1 and CDR2 (germline): SEHNR, FQNEAQ (reference sequence). The CDR3 consists of 15 residues. Trimming removed 1 base from V and 9 bases from J; junction bases left unmatched: 6. CDR3 nucleotides: TGTGCCAGCAGCTTAGTGGGACAGGGTGAGAAAAAACTGTTTTTT. Amino acid sequence: CASSLVGQGEKKLFF.

This rearrangement joins TRBV11-2 to TRBJ2-3, with 10 bases matching TRBD1. This CDR3 is built from 15 residues. Germline lookup yields CDR1 SGHAT and CDR2 FQNNGV. The V segment lost 5 bases and the J segment 6 bases; nucleotides outside the gene matches: 8. The CDR3 DNA reads TGTGCCAGCAGCCTCCGGGACAGGGGCTCGGATACGCAGTATTTT. Its protein product is CASSLRDRGSDTQYF.

This clone was observed a single time. The chain combines TRBV30 with TRBJ1-6; D gene unclear. CDR3 size: 12 residues. V lost 2 bases, J lost 10 bases, and 9 bases lay in between. Germline values: CDR1 GTSNPN, CDR2 SVGIG (reference sequence). Here the CDR3 reads CAWSLPPSPLHF. The CDR3 bases are TGTGCCTGGAGTCTACCCCCCTCACCCCTCCACTTT.

The rearrangement links TRBV5-1 to TRBJ2-1; 7 nucleotides agree with TRBD1. This CDR3 is 15 amino acids long. J lost 3 bases, V lost 1 base, and 4 bases had no gene match. Germline V gives CDR1 SGHRS, CDR2 YFSETQ. CDR3: CASSLNGQDYNEQFF. The CDR3 DNA sequence: TGCGCCAGCAGCTTGAACGGACAGGACTACAATGAGCAGTTCTTC.

This clone was detected only a few times. Given a far larger clone just one base away, this is likely a sequencing read error. V gene TRBV5-1 combines with J gene TRBJ2-2, with D unclear. This CDR3 spans 15 amino acids. The V and J ends lost 0 bases and 5 bases respectively, with 11 bases between them. CDR1 and CDR2 from the germline V gene are SGHRS and YFSETQ. CDR3 residues: CASSLAAVVTGELFF. In DNA, the CDR3 is TGCGCCAGCAGCTTGGCCGCGGTTGTTACCGGGGAGCTGTTTTTT.

This clone was found a few times. This chain links TRBV11-2 with TRBJ1-5; 8 bases are shared with TRBD1. V lost 5 bases and J lost 1; bases outside the gene matches: 10. Germline CDR1 reads SGHAT; CDR2 reads FQNNGV. This CDR3 is 17 amino acids long. CDR3 loop: CASSPGQASLSNQPQHF. CDR3 nucleotide sequence: TGTGCCAGCAGCCCGGGACAGGCAAGTTTGAGCAATCAGCCCCAGCATTTT.

This clone was observed at least ten times. This chain uses TRBV4-1 with TRBJ1-1, with D uncertain. V was clipped by 3 bases and J by 0 bases, with 5 bases between them. CDR3 length: 13 residues. Germline V gene sequence: CDR1 MGHRA, CDR2 YSYEKL. In DNA, the CDR3 is TGCGCCAGCAGCCATCCATTGAACACTGAAGCTTTCTTT. Translating gives CASSHPLNTEAFF.

The chain couples TRBV25-1 to TRBJ1-2, with TRBD1 identical over 8 bases. J lost 4 bases, V lost 0 bases, and 4 bases had no gene match. Looked up from germline, CDR1 is MGHDK and CDR2 is SYGVNS. CDR3 length equals 15 residues. This chain's CDR3 is CASSEYGQGSYGYTF. As DNA, the CDR3 is TGTGCCAGCAGTGAATACGGACAGGGAAGCTATGGCTACACCTTC.

This clone appeared once. The rearrangement links TRBV9 to TRBJ2-5; a weak D match, TRBD1 (6 bases). CDR1 and CDR2 from the germline V gene are SGDLS and YYNGEE. The CDR3 spans 15 residues. V was pared by 3 bases and J by 0 bases, with 12 bases between. The CDR3: CASSAHQGNQETQYF. The CDR3 DNA follows: TGTGCCAGCAGCGCACACCAGGGGAACCAAGAGACCCAGTACTTC.